This T cell receptor (beta chain) was obtained from a study of blood T cell repertoires in COVID-19. Across the study: COVID-19 samples collected from the United States, Italy and Spain covered acute and convalescent phases. T cells, B-cell-depleted T cells, or PBMCs supplied cDNA or gDNA.

Source study methods: Reference gene primer amplification yielded estimated nucleated cell counts. Clones were sequenced by immunoSEQ multiplex PCR, and TCRdb holds only the in-frame ones, with some missing. The DNA was the basis for D and trimming; V, J and clone size are from that table. This sample has some 150,000 clones; 85% occur once, and the top ten carry over 2.5%. The CDR3 loop spans 13 amino acids. V lost 4 bases to trimming and J lost 8 bases, with 15 bases between them. Germline-derived CDR1 and CDR2 are SGHDT and YYEEEE. Sequenced sample: peripheral blood. The source is a human donor with acute or convalescent COVID-19. The donor label of this sample is uncertain. The V gene is TRBV5-6, the J gene TRBJ1-2; D is uncertain. The CDR3 nucleotides are TGTGCCAGCAGCCGGAGGTCCCCTTACGGCTACACCTTC. The encoded protein is CASSRRSPYGYTF.